This T cell receptor (beta chain) was documented in a study of cytomegalovirus exposure and HLA in healthy donors. Amplification used 60 Vbeta primers and 13 Jbeta primers. Using immunoSEQ multiplex PCR, the repertoire was profiled, and TCRdb retains in-frame clones only, with some absent. The sample comprises some 170,000 clones, about four fifths of which are singletons, and 4% to 5% rests with the top ten. Trimming removed 10 bases from V and 2 bases from J, with 15 bases in between. Germline V gene data show CDR1 as MNHEY and CDR2 as SMNVEV (reference sequence). This CDR3 has 13 residues. Unrecorded immune exposure was likely among donors, who were nominally healthy when sampled. Worth noting for this clone: Its target is not known.

Points from the study as a whole: Based on reports, TCR beta sequences accurately predicted HLA-A and HLA-B alleles for most subjects. Looking again later, the authors saw that most CMV-associated TCR beta chains seemed HLA-restricted.

The specimen was PBMCs. The chain joins TRBV27 to TRBJ2-7, with a possible D match to TRBD1 (6 bases). The source is a man under 40 in good health and CMV-seronegative. The CDR3 loop reads CATIPTGTYEQYF. The CDR3 nucleotides read TGTGCCACCATCCCGACAGGAACCTACGAGCAGTACTTC.